This section outlines one TCR beta chain sequence together with its context. As yet, its antigen is unknown. The DNA ends 3 residues before the CDR3 does, and the rest of the CDR3 is filled in from the germline J gene. The CDR3 is made up of 12 amino acids. The V gene's germline CDR1 is MDHEN and CDR2 SYDVKM. The V and J ends lost 3 bases and 6 bases respectively, with 6 bases between them. The data belong to a study of Tregs in tolerant kidney transplant recipients. Study-level points and caveats: This study did not directly address biological reproducibility. Expanding Tregs on activated donor B cells appeared to best identify donor-specific TCRbeta clones.

Here immunoSEQ multiplex PCR was the method, and the copy in TCRdb shows in-frame clones only, minus some. In all, the sample yields about 14,000 clones. Related graft donors supplied nonmyeloablative bone marrow transplants, and mixed chimerism was transient. The receptor comes from a human patient who received a combined kidney and bone marrow transplant. Some of the T cells might come from the graft donor. V is TRBV28 and J is TRBJ2-1; D gene ambiguous. The sequencing used CD8+ T cells from blood (PBMCs), collected 6 months after the transplant. The CDR3 bases that were read are TGTGCCAGCAGTTTGCCCGGCAATGAG. This gives the protein CASSLPGNE. The whole CDR3 region reads CASSLPGNEQFF.